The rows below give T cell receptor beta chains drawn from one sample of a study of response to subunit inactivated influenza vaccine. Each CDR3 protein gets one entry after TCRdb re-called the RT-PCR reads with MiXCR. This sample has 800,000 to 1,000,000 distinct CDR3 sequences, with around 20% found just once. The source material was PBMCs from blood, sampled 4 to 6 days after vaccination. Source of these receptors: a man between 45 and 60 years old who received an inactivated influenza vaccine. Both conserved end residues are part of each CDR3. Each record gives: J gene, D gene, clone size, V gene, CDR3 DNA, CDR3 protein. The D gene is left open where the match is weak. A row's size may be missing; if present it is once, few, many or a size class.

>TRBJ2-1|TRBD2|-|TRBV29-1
TGCAGCGTTGAAGTCTACGGGTCTAGCGGGGCGTACAATGAGCAGTTCTTC
CSVEVYGSSGAYNEQFF
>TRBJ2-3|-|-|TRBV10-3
TGTGCCATCAGTGCAGGGCCAGCCGGGGATACGCAGTATTTT
CAISAGPAGDTQYF
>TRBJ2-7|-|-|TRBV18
TGTGCCAGCTCACCACAAGAAAGAGGAGAGCAGTACTTC
CASSPQERGEQYF
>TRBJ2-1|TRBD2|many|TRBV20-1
TGCAGTGCTATAGCTAGCGGGAGGGAGCAGTTCTTC
CSAIASGREQFF
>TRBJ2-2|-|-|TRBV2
TGTGCCAGCAGTGAATCGAGGGGGAGGATTGCCGGGGAGCTGTTTTTT
CASSESRGRIAGELFF
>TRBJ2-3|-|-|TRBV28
TGTGCCAGCAGACCTACAGGATCTCCGAAGTATTTT
CASRPTGSPKYF
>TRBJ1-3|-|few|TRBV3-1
TGTGCCAGCAGCCAACCATCGGGGTACGCTTCCTCTGGAAACACCATATATTTT
CASSQPSGYASSGNTIYF
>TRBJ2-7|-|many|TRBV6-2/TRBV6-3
TGTGCCAGCAGTTACACGGGCACCACATACGAGCAGTACTTC
CASSYTGTTYEQYF
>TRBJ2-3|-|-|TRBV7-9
TGTGCCAGCAGCTTTTGGCCAGCGGAGGGAGGAGATACGCAGTATTTT
CASSFWPAEGGDTQYF
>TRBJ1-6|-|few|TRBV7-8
TGTGCCAGCAGCCCCGACCAGGGTTCACCCCTCCACTTT
CASSPDQGSPLHF
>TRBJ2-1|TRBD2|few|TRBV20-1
TGCAGTGCTAGAGGGCTAGCGGGAGGCACGAGGTACAATGAGCAGTTCTTC
CSARGLAGGTRYNEQFF
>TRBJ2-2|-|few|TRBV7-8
TGTGCCAGCAGCTTTAAACCGGCCGGGGAGCTGTTTTTT
CASSFKPAGELFF
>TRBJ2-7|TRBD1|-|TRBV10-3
TGTGCCATCAGTGACCCGGGACAGACCTACGAGCAGTACTTC
CAISDPGQTYEQYF
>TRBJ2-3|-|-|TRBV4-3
TGCGCCAGCAGCCTGGGAAGGTTGGGAAGTTATACGCAGTATTTT
CASSLGRLGSYTQYF
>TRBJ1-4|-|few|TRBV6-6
TGTGCCAGCAGTTACTATTTGGATGAAAAACTGTTTTTT
CASSYYLDEKLFF
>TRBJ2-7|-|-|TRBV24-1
TGTGCCACCAGTGTGGGGGGCGAGCAGTACTTC
CATSVGGEQYF
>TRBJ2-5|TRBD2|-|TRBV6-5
TGTGCCAGCAGTTACTCACGGGGGGGTGATGAGACCCAGTACTTC
CASSYSRGGDETQYF
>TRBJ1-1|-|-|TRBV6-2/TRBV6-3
TGTGCCAGCAGTACCTTCCTTCCGAACACTGAAGCTTTCTTT
CASSTFLPNTEAFF
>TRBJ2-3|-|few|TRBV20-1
TGCAGTGCCCGGATGGACAGCACAGATACGCAGTATTTT
CSARMDSTDTQYF
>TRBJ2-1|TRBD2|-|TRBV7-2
TGTGCCAGCAGCTTCCAGCGGGGGGGTAATGAGCAGTTCTTC
CASSFQRGGNEQFF
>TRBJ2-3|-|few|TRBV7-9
TGTGCCAGCAGCTTAGAGAGGAGCGCTATCACAGATACGCAGTATTTT
CASSLERSAITDTQYF
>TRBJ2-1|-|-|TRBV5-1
TGCGCCAGCAGCTTGGCGCAGACCTACAATGAGCAGTTCTTC
CASSLAQTYNEQFF
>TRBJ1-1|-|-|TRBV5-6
TGTGCCAGCAGCTTGGTTCACACTGAAGCTTTCTTT
CASSLVHTEAFF
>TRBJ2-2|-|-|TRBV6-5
TGTGCCAGCAGTTACTCGGCTGGGCCGAACACCGGGGAGCTGTTTTTT
CASSYSAGPNTGELFF
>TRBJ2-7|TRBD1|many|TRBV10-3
TGTGCCATCAGTGATGTATTGAGGACAGGGAGCTCCTACGAGCAGTACTTC
CAISDVLRTGSSYEQYF
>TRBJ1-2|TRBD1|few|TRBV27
TGTGCCAGCAGCCGTACCGGGACAGGGGGCCTAGGGGGTGATGGCTACACCTTC
CASSRTGTGGLGGDGYTF
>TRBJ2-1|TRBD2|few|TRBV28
TGTGCCAGCAATAGCGGGGGGCTTGCCATCTCCTACAATGAGCAGTTCTTC
CASNSGGLAISYNEQFF
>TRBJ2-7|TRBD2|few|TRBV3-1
TGTGCCAGCAGCTATCGGACTAGCGGCTACGAGCAGTACTTC
CASSYRTSGYEQYF
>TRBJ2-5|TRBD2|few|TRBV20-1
TGCAGTGCTACTCGGACTAGCGGGAGCCAAGAGACCCAGTACTTC
CSATRTSGSQETQYF
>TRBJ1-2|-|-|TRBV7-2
TGTGCCAGCAGCTTTAAAACGCAAGGAAACTATGGCTACACCTTC
CASSFKTQGNYGYTF
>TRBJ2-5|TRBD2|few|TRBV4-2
TGTGCCAGCAGCCGAGGACTAGCGGAGCAAGAGACCCAGTACTTC
CASSRGLAEQETQYF
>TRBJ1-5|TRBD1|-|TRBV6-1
TGTGCCAGCAGCCTAAGGGGACAGGGGGCTGGTTATCTCCGTCAGCCCCAGCATTTT
CASSLRGQGAGYLRQPQHF
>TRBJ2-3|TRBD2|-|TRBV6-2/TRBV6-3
TGTGCCAGCAGTTCCTCTAGCGGATATAGCACAGATACGCAGTATTTT
CASSSSSGYSTDTQYF
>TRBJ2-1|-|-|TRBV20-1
TGCAGTGCTAGAACCCAGGGGAGTTACAATGAGCAGTTCTTC
CSARTQGSYNEQFF
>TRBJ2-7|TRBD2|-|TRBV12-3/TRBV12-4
TGTGCCAGCAGAATTGGGACTAGCGGGATTTACGAGCAGTACTTC
CASRIGTSGIYEQYF
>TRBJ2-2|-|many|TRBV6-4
TGTGCCAGCAGTGGTGAGAACACCGGGGAGCTGTTTTTT
CASSGENTGELFF
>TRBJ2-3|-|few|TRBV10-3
TGTGCCATCAGGCGGGACAGAAGCACAGATACGCAGTATTTT
CAIRRDRSTDTQYF